These T cell receptor beta chains were read from a single sample in a study of T cells in localized non-small cell lung cancer. Clones were read by immunoSEQ multiplex PCR, and TCRdb kept only the in-frame ones, dropping some. The profile shows 72,000 or so clones, approximately 84% of them singletons. The input for sequencing was peripheral blood, taken before any cancer treatment. The receptors originated from a female donor over 55 with stage I lung adenocarcinoma. The CDR3 runs from the conserved cysteine through the conserved F or W. D genes are given only for firm matches. Rows give clone size only sometimes, using once, few, many, or a class for an expanded clone.

NA,TRBJ1-2,14,TRBV10-2,TRBD1,CASSEFGTDYGYTF,TGCGCCAGCAGTGAGTTTGGGACAGACTATGGCTACACCTTC
NA,TRBJ1-5,14,TRBV30,TRBD1,CAWSVGGGGQPQHF,TGTGCCTGGAGTGTAGGGGGCGGTGGGCAGCCCCAGCATTTT
NA,TRBJ1-1,13,TRBV18,NA,CASSAGKNTEAFF,TGTGCCAGCTCAGCGGGCAAGAACACTGAAGCTTTCTTT
NA,TRBJ2-5,12,TRBV5-1,NA,CASRRGRETQYF,TGCGCCAGCCGAAGGGGTCGGGAGACCCAGTACTTC
few,TRBJ2-3,15,TRBV7-8,TRBD2,CASSVTSGASDTQYF,TGTGCCAGCAGCGTGACTAGCGGGGCCTCAGATACGCAGTATTTT
NA,TRBJ1-2,14,TRBV5-1,TRBD1,CASSLGDRGSGYTF,TGCGCCAGCAGCTTGGGGGACAGGGGGTCTGGCTACACCTTC
NA,TRBJ2-7,14,TRBV18,NA,CASSSGTVPYEQYF,TGTGCCAGCTCCTCCGGGACTGTACCCTACGAGCAGTACTTC
NA,TRBJ2-3,14,TRBV5-1,NA,CASSPGGITDTQYF,TGCGCCAGCAGCCCTGGAGGGATCACAGATACGCAGTATTTT
NA,TRBJ2-7,14,TRBV5-1,NA,CASSPSTGTYEQYF,TGCGCCAGCAGCCCGTCCACAGGGACCTACGAGCAGTACTTC
NA,TRBJ1-4,16,TRBV7-9,NA,CASSLIQVATNEKLFF,TGTGCCAGCAGCTTAATTCAGGTTGCAACTAATGAAAAACTGTTTTTT
once,TRBJ1-1,13,TRBV2,NA,CASSAVENTEAFF,TGTGCCAGCAGTGCCGTTGAGAACACTGAAGCTTTCTTT
NA,TRBJ2-7,14,TRBV5-1,TRBD2,CASSFTSGSNEQYF,TGCGCCAGCAGCTTTACTAGCGGGAGCAACGAGCAGTACTTC
once,TRBJ2-1,15,TRBV27,TRBD2,CASSSTSGGRDEQFF,TGTGCCAGCAGTTCGACTAGCGGGGGCCGGGATGAGCAGTTCTTC
once,TRBJ1-5,13,TRBV2,NA,CASSERETSGQHF,TGTGCCAGCAGTGAAAGGGAAACCTCCGGCCAGCATTTT
NA,TRBJ2-5,13,TRBV19,NA,CASSILGGETQYF,TGTGCCAGTAGTATATTAGGGGGGGAGACCCAGTACTTC
NA,TRBJ1-2,18,TRBV9,TRBD1,CASSVKTPEMGQEHGYTF,TGTGCCAGCAGCGTAAAGACCCCCGAAATGGGACAGGAGCATGGCTACACCTTC
once,TRBJ1-5,15,TRBV19,NA,CASWTPSLDNQPQHF,TGTGCCAGTTGGACTCCGTCCCTCGACAATCAGCCCCAGCATTTT
few,TRBJ2-2,14,TRBV6-6,NA,CASSYQENTGELFF,TGTGCCAGCAGTTACCAGGAAAACACCGGGGAGCTGTTTTTT
NA,TRBJ2-7,14,TRBV5-5,TRBD2,CASSLSSGFYEQYF,TGTGCCAGCAGCTTGTCTAGCGGGTTCTACGAGCAGTACTTC
NA,TRBJ1-3,16,TRBV5-6,NA,CASSETRQDSGNTIYF,TGTGCCAGCAGCGAGACACGTCAAGACTCTGGAAACACCATATATTTT
NA,TRBJ1-4,13,TRBV6-1,NA,CASLGDRGEKLFF,TGTGCCAGCTTGGGGGACCGTGGAGAAAAACTGTTTTTT
NA,TRBJ1-3,20,TRBV1,NA,CTSSHPTRQGNKSSGNTIYF,TGCACCAGCAGCCATCCCACCCGACAGGGGAACAAATCCTCTGGAAACACCATATATTTT
NA,TRBJ2-7,17,TRBV28,NA,CASSFRLRVRSSYEQYF,TGTGCCAGCAGTTTTCGGCTCAGGGTCCGAAGCTCCTACGAGCAGTACTTC
NA,TRBJ2-3,14,TRBV25-1,NA,CASTKGGYSDTQYF,TGTGCCAGCACCAAGGGGGGATACTCAGATACGCAGTATTTT
NA,TRBJ2-7,14,TRBV7-9,NA,CASSLGLTPYEQYF,TGTGCCAGCAGCTTAGGACTAACCCCCTACGAGCAGTACTTC
NA,TRBJ2-3,14,TRBV5-8,TRBD1,CASSLDRGTDTQYF,TGTGCCAGCAGCCTTGACAGGGGCACAGATACGCAGTATTTT
NA,TRBJ1-1,15,TRBV11-1,TRBD1,CASSIFRGLITEAFF,TGTGCCAGCAGCATATTCAGGGGGCTTATCACTGAAGCTTTCTTT
NA,TRBJ1-5,16,TRBV9,TRBD1,CASSVVQGNSNQPQHF,TGTGCCAGCAGCGTCGTACAGGGGAACAGCAATCAGCCCCAGCATTTT
NA,TRBJ2-3,15,TRBV6-6,NA,CASREGVGVTDTQYF,TGTGCCAGCAGGGAAGGGGTGGGGGTCACAGATACGCAGTATTTT
NA,TRBJ1-5,17,TRBV5-6,NA,CASSHIRDDRGNQPQHF,TGTGCCAGCAGCCATATACGGGACGACCGAGGGAATCAGCCCCAGCATTTT
NA,TRBJ1-2,14,TRBV19,NA,CASSSGGLGYGYTF,TGTGCCAGTAGTTCCGGGGGCTTGGGGTATGGCTACACCTTC
NA,TRBJ2-7,13,TRBV2,NA,CASQGTGPYEQYF,TGTGCCAGCCAGGGGACGGGCCCCTACGAGCAGTACTTC
NA,TRBJ1-5,14,TRBV15,NA,CATRLTGIGQPQHF,TGTGCCACCAGATTAACAGGGATCGGTCAGCCCCAGCATTTT
few,TRBJ1-2,13,TRBV5-1,NA,CASSWGSNYGYTF,TGCGCCAGCAGCTGGGGGTCTAACTATGGCTACACCTTC
NA,TRBJ1-1,16,TRBV27,NA,CASRQGLGTPYTEAFF,TGTGCCAGCAGGCAGGGCCTAGGGACCCCATACACTGAAGCTTTCTTT
once,TRBJ2-7,15,TRBV18,NA,CASSPPRGLSYEQYF,TGTGCCAGCTCACCACCGAGGGGACTTAGCTACGAGCAGTACTTC
once,TRBJ1-1,17,TRBV11-2,NA,CASSSNFSPRLGTEAFF,TGTGCCAGCAGCTCCAACTTTTCACCACGGCTGGGCACTGAAGCTTTCTTT
once,TRBJ1-1,14,TRBV6-5,NA,CASSQVTGRTEAFF,TGTGCCAGCAGTCAAGTAACAGGGCGCACTGAAGCTTTCTTT
NA,TRBJ1-4,13,TRBV21-1,NA,CASSKPPGEKLFF,TGTGCCAGCAGCAAACCACCGGGAGAAAAACTGTTTTTT
NA,TRBJ1-2,11,TRBV25-1,NA,CASSSLYGYTF,TGTGCCAGCAGTTCCCTCTATGGCTACACCTTC
NA,TRBJ2-3,17,TRBV7-9,TRBD1,CASSLWTGGSSTDTQYF,TGTGCCAGCAGCTTATGGACAGGGGGTTCTAGCACAGATACGCAGTATTTT
NA,TRBJ2-2,15,TRBV5-1,NA,CASSVDRGRNPKLFF,TGCGCCAGCAGCGTGGACCGCGGCCGGAACCCCAAGCTGTTTTTT
NA,TRBJ1-5,13,TRBV29-1,NA,CSVRYRKDQPQHF,TGCAGCGTTCGTTACAGAAAAGATCAGCCCCAGCATTTT
few,TRBJ1-3,16,TRBV4-1,NA,CASSQGRTSSGNTIYF,TGCGCCAGCAGCCAGGGAAGGACGAGCTCTGGAAACACCATATATTTT
NA,TRBJ1-1,15,TRBV27,TRBD1,CASSTGTGEVTEAFF,TGTGCCAGTAGTACCGGGACAGGGGAAGTCACTGAAGCTTTCTTT
NA,TRBJ1-1,17,TRBV30,TRBD1,CAWSTILPGQLNTEAFF,TGTGCCTGGAGTACCATCCTACCGGGACAGTTGAACACTGAAGCTTTCTTT
NA,TRBJ2-3,14,TRBV19,NA,CASSLPGLADTQYF,TGTGCCAGTAGTCTACCGGGCTTGGCTGATACGCAGTATTTT
few,TRBJ2-2,14,TRBV2,NA,CASSSLSQGGELFF,TGTGCCAGCAGTTCCTTATCTCAGGGCGGGGAGCTGTTTTTT
many,TRBJ1-1,13,TRBV5-1,NA,CASRPGGSTEAFF,TGCGCCAGCAGGCCGGGTGGGTCGACTGAAGCTTTCTTT
NA,TRBJ1-6,14,TRBV11-2,NA,CASSFNSNNSPLHF,TGTGCCAGCAGCTTTAACTCTAATAATTCACCCCTCCACTTT
NA,TRBJ1-3,15,TRBV5-6,NA,CASSLGVVSGNTIYF,TGTGCCAGCAGCTTGGGGGTGGTCTCTGGAAACACCATATATTTT
NA,TRBJ2-3,13,TRBV28,NA,CASSRTYTDTQYF,TGTGCCAGCAGTCGCACCTACACAGATACGCAGTATTTT
NA,TRBJ2-5,13,TRBV5-8,TRBD1,CASSRDREKTQYF,TGTGCCAGCAGCCGGGACAGGGAAAAGACCCAGTACTTC
NA,TRBJ2-7,13,TRBV2,NA,CASSRGQSYEQYF,TGTGCCAGCAGCAGAGGACAGAGCTACGAGCAGTACTTC
NA,TRBJ1-1,15,TRBV2,NA,CASSREQIMNTEAFF,TGTGCCAGCAGCCGAGAACAGATCATGAACACTGAAGCTTTCTTT